A selection of T cell receptor beta chains follows, all from one sample in a study of Graves' ophthalmopathy and Graves' hyperthyroidism. TCRdb used MiXCR to reprocess the multiplex PCR reads, holding one entry per CDR3 protein. The table has about 620,000 distinct CDR3 sequences, about 20% seen once. Sequencing was carried out using peripheral blood. The origin of the receptors is a woman aged 18-29 years with stable Graves' hyperthyroidism. Some clones in this sample may be carry-over from other donors' samples. Both conserved end residues are part of each CDR3. Each record gives: clone size, V gene, J gene, D gene, CDR3 DNA, CDR3 protein. The D gene is left open where the match is weak. Size values are once, few and many counts, or a class for expanded clones, and some rows have none.

few	TRBV28	TRBJ2-3	TRBD2	TGTGCCAGCATTGGGGGGGATGGAGATACGCAGTATTTT	CASIGGDGDTQYF
many	TRBV6-1	TRBJ1-5	-	TGTGCCAGCATCCCTCTTCAAACAGGGACGGGGCAGCCCCAGCATTTT	CASIPLQTGTGQPQHF
-	TRBV20-1	TRBJ1-6	-	TGCAGTGCTAGAGAGACAGATTCACCCCTCCACTTT	CSARETDSPLHF
many	TRBV7-2	TRBJ1-6	-	TGTGCCAGCAGCTTTTCGGAGGGTTCACCCCTCCACTTT	CASSFSEGSPLHF
many	TRBV7-9	TRBJ2-7	-	TGTGCCAGCAGCTCCCAGGGGATCACGGCCTACGAGCAGTACTTC	CASSSQGITAYEQYF
-	TRBV5-1	TRBJ1-1	-	TGCGCCAGCAGCTTTCGAGGGGGGGATGAAGCTTTCTTT	CASSFRGGDEAFF
many	TRBV6-5	TRBJ2-7	-	TGTGCCGGCAGTTACGGGGGCAGCTCCTACGAGCAGTACTTC	CAGSYGGSSYEQYF
many	TRBV12-3/TRBV12-4	TRBJ1-5	-	TGTGCCAGCAGTTTCCACCATAGCAATCAGCCCCAGCATTTT	CASSFHHSNQPQHF
-	TRBV6-1	TRBJ1-5	-	TGTGCCAGCAGTGGAGGCGGTGCGAGACTAGAGCCCCAGCATTTT	CASSGGGARLEPQHF
many	TRBV27	TRBJ2-7	-	TGTGCCAGCACAAGGCCCCAAGCCATATACGAGCAGTACTTC	CASTRPQAIYEQYF
many	TRBV12-3/TRBV12-4	TRBJ1-2	-	TGTGCCAGCAGTTGGGGGGCAGGGAGGAATGGCTACACCTTC	CASSWGAGRNGYTF
many	TRBV2	TRBJ1-6	-	TGTGCCAGCAGTCAATTGACAGATAATTCACCCCTCCACTTT	CASSQLTDNSPLHF
-	TRBV6-1	TRBJ2-7	-	TGTGCCAGCAGTGAAGGGGTAGTCTCATACGAGCAGTACTTC	CASSEGVVSYEQYF
few	TRBV6-1	TRBJ2-7	TRBD2	TGTGTCTCGGGAGGGGGGGCCTACGAGCAGTACTTC	CVSGGGAYEQYF
many	TRBV6-5	TRBJ1-1	-	TGTGCCAGCAGCCGCGAACAGAGTTTCCCAGGGATAATGAACACTGAAGCTTTCTTT	CASSREQSFPGIMNTEAFF
many	TRBV6-5	TRBJ1-1	-	TGTGCCAGCAGTTACAGAACTAACACTGAAGCTTTCTTT	CASSYRTNTEAFF
-	TRBV24-1	TRBJ2-7	-	TGTGCCACCAGTGCAGGGTCCTACGAGCAGTACTTC	CATSAGSYEQYF
-	TRBV5-4	TRBJ2-2	TRBD2	TGTGCCAGCAGCTTGGCGGGGGGTCCTTTCGGGGAGCTGTTTTTT	CASSLAGGPFGELFF
-	TRBV20-1	TRBJ1-1	-	TGCAGTGCCAGAGGGGGACATCCTGAAGCTTTCTTT	CSARGGHPEAFF
few	TRBV6-1	TRBJ1-5	-	TGTGCCAGCAGTGAGCAGATGATAGGCCAGCCCCAGCATTTT	CASSEQMIGQPQHF
-	TRBV3-1	TRBJ1-1	TRBD1	TGTGCCAGCAGCTGGGGACAGGGAGTGAACACTGAAGCTTTCTTT	CASSWGQGVNTEAFF
many	TRBV29-1	TRBJ2-7	TRBD1	TGCAGCGTTGAAGATCAACAGGGGTTCAGCTCCTACGAGCAGTACTTC	CSVEDQQGFSSYEQYF
-	TRBV5-1	TRBJ2-2	-	TGCGCCAGCAGCTTGGAGTCGATTCTGAACACCGGGGAGCTGTTTTTT	CASSLESILNTGELFF
many	TRBV12-3/TRBV12-4	TRBJ2-7	-	TGTGCCAGCAGTTTCCCCTGGGACACCAGAGGAGCCTACGAGCAGTACTTC	CASSFPWDTRGAYEQYF
-	TRBV6-5	TRBJ1-2	-	TGTGCCAGCAGTTCGAGCACCGACCCTACTAACTATGGCTACACCTTC	CASSSSTDPTNYGYTF
many	TRBV2	TRBJ2-7	-	TGTGCCAGCAGTATAAACCCCTCGGAGGAGTACTTC	CASSINPSEEYF
-	TRBV29-1	TRBJ1-2	TRBD1	TGCAGCGGGACAGGGGATTATGGCTACACCTTC	CSGTGDYGYTF
-	TRBV2	TRBJ2-4	-	TGTGCCAGCAGTGAAGTACGATCGACGGGCGACATTAAGTACTTC	CASSEVRSTGDIKYF
many	TRBV6-1	TRBJ2-7	-	TGTGCCAGCAGTGAAGTTCAGGTTGGGGCCCGACACGAGCAGTACTTC	CASSEVQVGARHEQYF
many	TRBV6-5	TRBJ1-6	-	TGTGCCAGCAGTTACAGAGTAGGCTCACCCCTCCACTTT	CASSYRVGSPLHF
many	TRBV7-2	TRBJ1-1	-	TGTGCCAGCAGCTTAAGGCCAGAGGGGACAGCTTTCTTT	CASSLRPEGTAFF
-	TRBV20-1	TRBJ2-7	-	TGCAGTGCTAGTTTGGTCCAGCCAGTCTACGAGCAGTACTTC	CSASLVQPVYEQYF
many	TRBV12-3/TRBV12-4	TRBJ2-7	TRBD1	TGTGCCAGCACCCTCGAGGGGACAGGGGGTCCCTACGAGCAGTACTTC	CASTLEGTGGPYEQYF